This T cell receptor (beta chain) was captured in a study of CD8+CD57+ T cells in acquired aplastic anemia. About the research overall: There were roughly 11 million reads, on average, for CD4+ cells from healthy donors.

About this clonotype itself: The antigen is unknown. The junction and the germline gene differ at one end; a read error may be behind it.

The TCR beta profiling, which covered VDJ combination and CDR3 sequence, was carried out using genomic DNA as the template. TCRdb itself ran the reads through MiXCR, one entry per CDR3 protein. The sample lists about 64,000 distinct CDR3 sequences, around 55% occurring once. Study-wide points: Simpson's diversity of CD8+ cells was not significantly different in patients compared with controls.

This sequence was found in a human donor in good health, serving as a control. Source material: sorted CD4+, CD8+, or CD8+CD57+ T cells (not recorded which) from PBMCs.

The CDR3 here is CAGSYLKDPPTYEQYF. The CDR3 DNA follows: TGTGCCGGCAGTTACTTGAAAGATCCCCCCACCTACGAGCAGTACTTC. The chain recombines TRBV6-5 with TRBJ2-7, with D uncertain. The CDR3 length is 16 residues. Germline V CDR1 and CDR2: MNHEY, SVGAGI.